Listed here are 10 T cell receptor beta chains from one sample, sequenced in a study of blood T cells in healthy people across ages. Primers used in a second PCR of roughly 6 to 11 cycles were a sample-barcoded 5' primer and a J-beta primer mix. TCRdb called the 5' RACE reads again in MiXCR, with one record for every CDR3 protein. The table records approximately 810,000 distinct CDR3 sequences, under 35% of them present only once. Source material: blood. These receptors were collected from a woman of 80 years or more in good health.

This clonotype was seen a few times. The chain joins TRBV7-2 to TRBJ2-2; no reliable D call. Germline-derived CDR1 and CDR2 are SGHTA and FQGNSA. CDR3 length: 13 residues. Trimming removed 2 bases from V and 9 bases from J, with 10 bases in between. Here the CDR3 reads CASSLRSDRELFF. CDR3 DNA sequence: TGTGCCAGCAGCTTACGGTCCGACAGGGAGCTGTTTTTT.

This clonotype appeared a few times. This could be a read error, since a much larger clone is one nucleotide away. CDR3 loop: CAGSLTTGLEQFF. The CDR3 DNA sequence: TGCGCCGGCAGCTTGACAACAGGGCTTGAGCAGTTCTTC. The genes are TRBV5-1 and TRBJ2-1; a possible D gene is TRBD1 (6 bases). This CDR3 has 13 amino acids. Germline V gene sequence: CDR1 SGHRS, CDR2 YFSETQ.

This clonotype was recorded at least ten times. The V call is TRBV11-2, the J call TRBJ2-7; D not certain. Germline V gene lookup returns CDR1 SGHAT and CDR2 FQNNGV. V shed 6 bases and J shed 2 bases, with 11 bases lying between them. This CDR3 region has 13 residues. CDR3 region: CASRSYKTYEQYF. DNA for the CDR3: TGTGCCAGCAGATCTTACAAAACCTACGAGCAGTACTTC.

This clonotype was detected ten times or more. The CDR3 sequence: CASSKDRGLSYEQYF. DNA of the CDR3: TGTGCCAGCAGCAAAGACCGAGGATTGAGCTACGAGCAGTACTTC. J is TRBJ2-7 and V is TRBV21-1. TRBV21-1 is assigned pseudogene status. The length of the CDR3 is 15 residues.

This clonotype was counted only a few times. For the CDR3, the DNA is TGTGCCAGCTCACCAAACAGGGGAGAAGGCAATCAGCCCCAGCATTTT. As protein: CASSPNRGEGNQPQHF. This chain joins TRBV18 and TRBJ1-5; 7 bases fit TRBD1. From germline, CDR1 is KGHSH and CDR2 LQKENI. The CDR3 runs to 16 residues. V lost 2 bases, J lost 2 bases, and 6 bases stayed unmatched.

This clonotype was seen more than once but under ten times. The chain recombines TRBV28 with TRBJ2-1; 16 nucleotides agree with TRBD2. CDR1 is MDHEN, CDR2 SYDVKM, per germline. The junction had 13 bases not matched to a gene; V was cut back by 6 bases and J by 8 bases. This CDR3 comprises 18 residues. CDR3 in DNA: TGTGCCAGCAGCTCCCTGAGGGGACTAGCGGGGGGGCTCGATGAGCAGTTCTTC. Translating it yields CASSSLRGLAGGLDEQFF.

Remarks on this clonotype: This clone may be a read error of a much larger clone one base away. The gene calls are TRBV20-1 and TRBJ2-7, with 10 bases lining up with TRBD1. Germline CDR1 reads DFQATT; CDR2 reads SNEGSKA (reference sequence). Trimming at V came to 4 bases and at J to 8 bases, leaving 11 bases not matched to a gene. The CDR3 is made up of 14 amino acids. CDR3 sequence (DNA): TGCAGTGCTACAACCGGGACAGGGGTAAACAAGCAGTACTTC. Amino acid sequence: CSATTGTGVNKQYF.

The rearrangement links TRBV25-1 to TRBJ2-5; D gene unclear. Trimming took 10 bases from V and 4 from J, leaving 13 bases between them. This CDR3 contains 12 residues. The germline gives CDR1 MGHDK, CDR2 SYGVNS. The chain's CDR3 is CATSRASETQYF. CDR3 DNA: TGTGCCACGTCGCGAGCGTCAGAGACCCAGTACTTC.

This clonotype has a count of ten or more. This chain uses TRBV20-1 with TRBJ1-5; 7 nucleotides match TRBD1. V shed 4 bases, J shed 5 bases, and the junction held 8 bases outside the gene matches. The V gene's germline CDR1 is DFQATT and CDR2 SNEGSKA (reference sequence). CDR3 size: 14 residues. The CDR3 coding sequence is TGCAGTGCTACTACCGGGACAGATCATCAGCCCCAGCATTTT. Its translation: CSATTGTDHQPQHF.

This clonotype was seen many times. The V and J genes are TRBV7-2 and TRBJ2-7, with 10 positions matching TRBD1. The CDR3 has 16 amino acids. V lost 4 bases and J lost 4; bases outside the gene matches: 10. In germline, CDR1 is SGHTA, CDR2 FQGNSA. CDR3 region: CASSSQLGQGRYEQYF. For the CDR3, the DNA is TGTGCCAGCAGCTCGCAATTGGGACAGGGGAGATACGAGCAGTACTTC. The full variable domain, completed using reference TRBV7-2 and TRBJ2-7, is GAGVSQSPSNKVTEKGKDVELRCDPISGHTALYWYRQSLGQGLEFLIYFQGNSAPDKSGLPSDRFSAERTGGSVSTLTIQRTQQEDSAVYLCASSSQLGQGRYEQYFGPGTRLTVT.